This T cell receptor beta chain was found in a study of shared T cell receptors in the human thymus. This CDR3 is built from 14 residues. Deletions cut 6 bases from V and 5 bases from J, with 16 bases between. In germline, CDR1 is LNHDA, CDR2 SQIVND (reference sequence). Assay used: immunoSEQ multiplex PCR; TCRdb lists only in-frame clones, some missing. The table includes approximately 68,000 clones, around 96% detected once. This clonotype was obtained from a human donor. The material sequenced was thymocytes. The rearrangement joins TRBV19 to TRBJ1-2; D is uncertain. The CDR3 DNA is TGTGCCAGTAGGAAGGAGTTGCTTGAGTATGGCTACACCTTC. Translating it yields CASRKELLEYGYTF.